These 26 T cell receptor beta chains came from one sample sequenced in a study of T-cell reconstitution after alpha-beta-depleted transplantation in children. Unique molecular identifiers were incorporated when the TCRbeta library was constructed. A single record per CDR3 protein comes from TCRdb applying MiXCR to the PCR reads. Of roughly 280,000 distinct CDR3 sequences detected, 11% appear once; the ten largest clones hold 20% to 30%. The sample here was peripheral blood, taken 180 days after TCRalphabeta/CD19-depleted stem cell transplant. All receptors derive from a male patient between 2 and 9 years old who had a stem cell transplant for chronic granulomatous disease, so the T cells may come from the graft donor.

This clonotype was found many times. V usage is TRBV20-1 and J usage is TRBJ1-2; weak D call: TRBD1 (5 bases). The CDR3 is 13 residues long. Between the trimmed V and J ends, which lost 1 base and 6 bases, there was a span of 12 bases. The germline V gene has CDR1 DFQATT and CDR2 SNEGSKA (reference sequence). CDR3 sequence (DNA): TGCAGTGCTAGAGGACAGCTGGCCCATGGCTACACCTTC. It translates to CSARGQLAHGYTF.

This clonotype was seen many times. This chain joins TRBV20-1 and TRBJ2-7; no reliable D call. CDR1 is DFQATT, CDR2 SNEGSKA, per germline (reference sequence). This CDR3 is 12 amino acids long. V lost 3 bases to trimming and J lost 1 base, with 7 bases between them. CDR3 sequence: CSASRPSYEQYF. CDR3 nucleotides: TGCAGTGCTAGTAGGCCTTCCTACGAGCAGTACTTC.

This clonotype was recorded at least ten times. The V and J genes are TRBV29-1 and TRBJ1-4, with D tentatively TRBD1 (6 bases). Germline lookup yields CDR1 SQVTM and CDR2 ANQGSEA. Trimming left V 5 bases short and J 5 bases short, with 12 bases between. The CDR3 runs 13 residues. The CDR3 loop is CSVSDRPNEKLFF. The DNA for the CDR3 is TGCAGCGTTTCTGACAGGCCGAATGAAAAACTGTTTTTT.

In the case of this clonotype: A read error may explain this, as a much larger clone is one base away. The V gene is TRBV5-5, the J gene TRBJ2-3; 12 nucleotides match TRBD1. CDR3 length equals 15 residues. Trimming removed 4 bases from V and 10 bases from J; junction bases left unmatched: 10. CDR1 is SGHKS and CDR2 is YYEKEE in the germline V gene (reference sequence). Here the CDR3 DNA reads TGTGCCAGCAGCCAGGGACAGGGGGCGCCTGATGCGCAGTATTTT. It yields the protein CASSQGQGAPDAQYF.

In the case of this clonotype: It may be a read error: a sequence one base away is much more abundant. For the CDR3, the DNA is TGTGCCAACAGCTCAATCCTGGACAGAGGCAGGGGGGAGACCCAGTACTTC. Translating it yields CANSSILDRGRGETQYF. V and J are TRBV13 and TRBJ2-5; 7 nucleotides align to TRBD1. CDR1 is PRHDT and CDR2 is FYEKMQ in the germline V gene (reference sequence). CDR3 length equals 17 residues.

In its sample, this clonotype was seen many times. The chain recombines TRBV30 with TRBJ1-2, with TRBD1 matching 7 bases. With V trimmed by 0 bases and J by 0 bases, 1 base remained unmatched. Germline V gives CDR1 GTSNPN, CDR2 SVGIG (reference sequence). CDR3 length: 14 amino acids. The DNA of the CDR3 is TGTGCCTGGAGTGTGGGACAGCCTAACTATGGCTACACCTTC. It translates to CAWSVGQPNYGYTF. The variable domain in full, with the rest retrieved from reference TRBV30 and TRBJ1-2, is SQTIHQWPATLVQPVGSPLSLECTVEGTSNPNLYWYRQAAGRGLQLLFYSVGIGQISSEVPQNLSASRPQDRQFILSSKKLLLSDSGFYLCAWSVGQPNYGYTFGSGTRLTVV.

This clonotype appeared many times. The chain is built from TRBV21-1 and TRBJ2-7; the D call of TRBD1 is as the table states it, not checked on the DNA. TRBV21-1 is tagged as a pseudogene. The CDR3 has 19 amino acids. DNA of the CDR3: TGTGCCAGCAGTGTGGGGGTTACAGAGTCTTTTTTTTTATCCTACGAGCAGTACTTC. This translates into CASSVGVTESFFLSYEQYF.

At least ten counts were recorded for this clonotype. This rearrangement joins TRBV6-2 or TRBV6-3 to TRBJ2-7; unclear D gene. Trimming cost V 0 bases and J 0 bases, with 9 bases left between them. CDR3 length equals 15 residues. Per germline, CDR1 MNHEY and CDR2 SVGEGT. The CDR3 DNA sequence: TGTGCCAGCAGTTACTCCCAGGACGGCTCCTACGAGCAGTACTTC. Its protein is CASSYSQDGSYEQYF.

This chain links TRBV12-3 or TRBV12-4 with TRBJ1-6; TRBD1 matches at 8 bases. The CDR3 runs 16 residues. Losses at the gene ends were 4 bases for V and 9 bases for J; bases not matched to a gene: 11. The CDR3 region has the DNA TGTGCCAGCAGTTCCCAGACCGGGACAGGTTTTTCACCCCTCCACTTT. Protein product: CASSSQTGTGFSPLHF.

This clonotype was seen many times. Compared with germline, one end of the junction differs, possibly owing to a read error. The chain joins TRBV7-6 to TRBJ2-7, with 7 nucleotides matching TRBD2. This CDR3 spans 12 amino acids. Germline assignment: CDR1 SGHVS and CDR2 FNYEAQ. The CDR3 region has the DNA TGTGCCAGCAGCTTAGGCCCCGGGGGGTCGTGCTTC. It yields the protein CASSLGPGGSCF.

The sample holds many counts of this clonotype. J is TRBJ2-1 and V is TRBV6-1; the match to TRBD2 covers 8 bases. The CDR3 has 15 residues. Germline assignment: CDR1 MNHNS and CDR2 SASEGT. The V and J ends lost 6 bases and 4 bases, in that order; junction bases with no gene match: 8. CDR3 coding DNA: TGTGCCAGCAGAACTGAGCGGGAGCTTTACAATGAGCAGTTCTTC. It is translated as CASRTERELYNEQFF.

This clonotype was seen at least ten times. The V gene is TRBV7-2, the J gene TRBJ1-4, with D possibly being TRBD1 (6 bases). CDR1 is SGHTA, CDR2 FQGNSA, per germline. The CDR3 spans 13 residues. With 5 bases removed from V and 7 bases from J, the gap between germline ends came to 11 bases. The CDR3 protein is CASSAGQIEKLFF. The DNA of the CDR3 is TGTGCCAGCAGCGCCGGACAGATTGAAAAACTGTTTTTT.

Ten or more counts support this clonotype. An end of the junction does not agree with germline; a read error may underlie this. The rearrangement uses TRBV7-7 and TRBJ2-1; 11 bases are shared with TRBD2. Germline V gives CDR1 SSHAT, CDR2 FNYEAQ (reference sequence). The CDR3 spans 14 residues. This CDR3 is CASSLTSGVGEQFF. The CDR3 DNA follows: TGTGCTAGCAGCTTGACTAGCGGGGTTGGTGAGCAGTTCTTC.

Details on this clonotype: The junction differs from germline at one of its ends, possibly a read error. The chain employs TRBV3-1 and TRBJ1-4, with a tentative D call TRBD1 (5 bases). This CDR3 comprises 13 residues. The germline V gene encodes CDR1 LGHDT and CDR2 YNNKEL (reference sequence). Here the CDR3 reads CASSELAGDPLLF. Here the CDR3 DNA reads TGTGCCAGCAGCGAACTTGCCGGGGACCCACTTCTTTTT.

This clonotype was recorded many times. V and J are TRBV25-1 and TRBJ2-7; D assignment may be TRBD1 or TRBD2 (5 bases each). V was shortened by 2 bases and J by 10 bases, with 15 bases between the two germline ends. The CDR3 spans 13 residues. Germline CDR1 and CDR2: MGHDK and SYGVNS. In DNA, the CDR3 is TGTGCCAGCAGTGAAAGGGGACCGGGACCCCAGTACTTC. Translated, it gives CASSERGPGPQYF.

This clonotype has ten or more counts. The rearrangement joins TRBV7-9 to TRBJ1-4; D unclear. CDR1 and CDR2 (germline): SEHNR, FQNEAQ (reference sequence). Trimming shortened V by 4 bases and J by 4 bases, and 4 bases separated the two germline ends. The CDR3 covers 12 residues. The CDR3 loop is CASSYGNEKLFF. The CDR3 bases are TGTGCCAGCAGCTACGGTAATGAAAAACTGTTTTTT.

This clonotype was seen many times. The CDR3 DNA is TGCGCCAGCAGCGTAGCGGGACAGGGCGACGAGACCCAGTACTTC. Translation: CASSVAGQGDETQYF. The chain is built from TRBV5-1 and TRBJ2-5, with D perhaps matching TRBD1 (9 bases). The CDR3 consists of 15 residues. With 4 bases removed from V and 5 bases from J, the gap between germline ends came to 18 bases. The germline V gene has CDR1 SGHRS and CDR2 YFSETQ.

This clonotype was counted ten times or more. The chain carries TRBV7-2 and TRBJ1-6, with a possible D match to TRBD1 (6 bases). This CDR3 is 14 amino acids long. V lost 5 bases and J 6 bases, leaving 11 bases between the germline ends. Germline loops: CDR1 SGHTA, CDR2 FQGNSA. As DNA, the CDR3 is TGTGCCAGCAGCCACGGACAGCGTAATTCACCCCTCCACTTT. Residues: CASSHGQRNSPLHF.

This clonotype was observed a handful of times. The CDR3 sequence is CASSSQVTSGGNEQFF. The CDR3 nucleotides read TGTGCCAGCAGCTCGCAGGTGACTAGCGGGGGTAATGAGCAGTTCTTC. This chain uses TRBV7-8 with TRBJ2-1; 12 bases are a match to TRBD2. Trimming removed 4 bases from V and 7 bases from J; junction bases left unmatched: 8. The CDR3 sequence is 16 residues long. Germline assignment: CDR1 SGHVS and CDR2 FQNEAQ.

This clonotype was counted ten times or more. The chain couples TRBV20-1 to TRBJ2-3; weak D call: TRBD2 (6 bases). Trimming stripped 2 bases from V and 0 bases from J, with 12 bases between. Germline values: CDR1 DFQATT, CDR2 SNEGSKA (reference sequence). This CDR3 has 15 amino acids. The CDR3 region has the DNA TGCAGTGCTAGACGGACTACCCCTAGCACAGATACGCAGTATTTT. It specifies CSARRTTPSTDTQYF.

This clonotype appeared many times. The V gene is TRBV12-3 or TRBV12-4, the J gene TRBJ2-3; 11 bases align to TRBD2. The CDR3 loop spans 16 amino acids. With V trimmed by 5 bases and J by 4 bases, 8 bases remained unmatched. The CDR3 DNA follows: TGTGCCAGCAGTAGGGGACTAGCGGCCGCGTCAGATACGCAGTATTTT. This codes for CASSRGLAAASDTQYF.

This clonotype was recorded many times. The chain carries TRBV12-3 or TRBV12-4 and TRBJ2-7; 9 bases map to TRBD2. V lost 6 bases, J lost 2 bases, and 5 bases stayed unmatched. There are 14 residues in the CDR3. CDR3 region: CASRPSGETYEQYF. Written as DNA, the CDR3 is TGTGCCAGCAGGCCTAGCGGGGAGACCTACGAGCAGTACTTC.

This clonotype has a count of ten or more. The chain carries TRBV5-6 and TRBJ2-4, with 10 bases matching TRBD1. CDR3 size: 15 residues. V lost 4 bases to trimming and J lost 8 bases; unmatched junction nucleotides: 9. CDR1 and CDR2 from the germline V gene are SGHDT and YYEEEE. The CDR3 spells CASSRQTGGTDIQYF. The CDR3 coding sequence is TGTGCCAGCAGCCGCCAGACAGGGGGCACGGACATTCAGTACTTC. The entire variable domain, with the rest obtained from reference TRBV5-6 and TRBJ2-4, is as follows: DAGVTQSPTHLIKTRGQQVTLRCSPKSGHDTVSWYQQALGQGPQFIFQYYEEEERQRGNFPDRFSGHQFPNYSSELNVNALLLGDSALYLCASSRQTGGTDIQYFGAGTRLSVL.

This clonotype was detected many times. The CDR3 reads CASSLPNSGANVLTF. In DNA form, the CDR3 reads TGTGCCAGCAGCCTCCCTAACTCTGGGGCCAACGTCCTGACTTTC. The rearrangement joins TRBV5-8 to TRBJ2-6; no firm D call. The CDR3 runs to 15 residues. Germline V gene sequence: CDR1 SGHTS, CDR2 YDEGEE. Trimming removed 4 bases from V and 0 bases from J, with 8 bases in between.

This clonotype was counted many times. The V call is TRBV12-3 or TRBV12-4, the J call TRBJ2-3; TRBD2 agrees at 10 bases. This CDR3 is built from 14 residues. The J segment lost 9 bases and the V segment lost 2 bases, leaving 5 bases of the junction unmatched. CDR3 DNA sequence: TGTGCCAGCAGTTTACCCCAGCGGGAGGGAACGCAGTATTTT. This translates into CASSLPQREGTQYF.

Points on this clonotype: With a much larger clone just one base away, this may be a read error. The CDR3 is CATATWEDTGELFF. The CDR3 nucleotides are TGCGCCACAGCGACATGGGAGGACACCGGGGAGCTGTTTTTT. The gene calls are TRBV10-1 and TRBJ2-2; the D gene is possibly TRBD2 (6 bases). The V gene lost 10 bases and the J gene lost 3 bases, with 15 bases spanning the gap. The germline CDR1 and CDR2 sequences are WNHNN and SYGVQD (reference sequence). The CDR3 loop spans 14 amino acids.